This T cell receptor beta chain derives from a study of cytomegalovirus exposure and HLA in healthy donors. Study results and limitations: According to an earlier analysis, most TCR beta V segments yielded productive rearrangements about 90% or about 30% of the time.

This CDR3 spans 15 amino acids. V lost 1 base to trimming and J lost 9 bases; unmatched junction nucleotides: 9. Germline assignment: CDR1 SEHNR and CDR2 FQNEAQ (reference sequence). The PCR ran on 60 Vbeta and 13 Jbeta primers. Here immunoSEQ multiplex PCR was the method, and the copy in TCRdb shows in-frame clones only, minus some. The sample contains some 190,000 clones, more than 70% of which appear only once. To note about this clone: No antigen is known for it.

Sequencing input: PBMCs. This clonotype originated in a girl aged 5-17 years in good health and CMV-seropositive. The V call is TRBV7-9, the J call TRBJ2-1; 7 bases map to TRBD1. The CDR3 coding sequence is TGTGCCAGCAGCTTAGGACAGGGCCAAGGGCCTGAGCAGTTCTTC. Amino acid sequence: CASSLGQGQGPEQFF.